These 14 T cell receptor beta chains originate from one sample sequenced in a study of CD8 T cells in ankylosing spondylitis. MiXCR was run by TCRdb on the 5' RACE reads, yielding one entry per CDR3 protein. The repertoire has some 340,000 distinct CDR3 sequences, 14% to 15% of them found once; the top ten carry about 1%. The sample was blood, either unsorted or a sorted T cell fraction (not recorded which). The receptors stem from a male donor with ankylosing spondylitis or in good health (not recorded which).

Here the CDR3 reads CASSLDVTGVVGANVLTF. The CDR3, as DNA: TGCGCCAGCAGCTTGGATGTGACAGGGGTAGTTGGGGCCAACGTCCTGACTTTC. The rearrangement links TRBV5-1 to TRBJ2-6; TRBD1 matches 8 bases. The CDR3 is made up of 18 amino acids. Trimming removed 0 bases from V and 3 bases from J; junction bases left unmatched: 8. In germline, CDR1 is SGHRS, CDR2 YFSETQ.

This sequence joins TRBV9 and TRBJ1-6, with D possibly being TRBD1 (5 bases). Germline V gene lookup returns CDR1 SGDLS and CDR2 YYNGEE. V gave up 4 bases and J gave up 10 bases, with 15 bases separating them. CDR3 size: 14 residues. The CDR3 protein is CASSPTDRGSPLHF. The CDR3 DNA reads TGTGCCAGCAGCCCTACCGACAGAGGGTCACCCCTCCACTTT.

This clonotype occurred a few times. This chain links TRBV5-1 with TRBJ1-1, with TRBD1 as a possible D gene (5 bases). Trimming pared 4 bases from V and 8 bases from J, leaving 15 bases between. CDR1 is SGHRS, CDR2 YFSETQ, per germline. This CDR3 contains 13 residues. This CDR3 is CASSAPGGGEAFF. As DNA, the CDR3 is TGCGCCAGCAGCGCCCCCGGGGGGGGGGAAGCTTTCTTT.

The chain has TRBV5-1 and TRBJ1-2; D perhaps matches TRBD1 (6 bases). The CDR3 is 15 amino acids. The V gene lost 4 bases and the J gene lost 8 bases, with 21 bases spanning the gap. Germline assignment: CDR1 SGHRS and CDR2 YFSETQ. Here the CDR3 reads CASSLGGPQVAGYTF. CDR3 coding DNA: TGCGCCAGCAGCCTGGGGGGGCCACAAGTAGCCGGCTACACCTTC. Full variable domain (remainder filled in from reference TRBV5-1 and TRBJ1-2): KAGVTQTPRYLIKTRGQQVTLSCSPISGHRSVSWYQQTPGQGLQFLFEYFSETQRNKGNFPGRFSGRQFSNSRSEMNVSTLELGDSALYLCASSLGGPQVAGYTFGSGTRLTVV.

V usage is TRBV5-1 and J usage is TRBJ2-7; 8 bases fit TRBD2. CDR1 is SGHRS, CDR2 YFSETQ, per germline. The V segment lost 2 bases and the J segment 4 bases; nucleotides outside the gene matches: 5. The length of the CDR3 is 14 residues. The CDR3 spells CASSFREGRYEQYF. The CDR3 bases are TGCGCCAGCAGCTTCCGGGAGGGCCGGTACGAGCAGTACTTC.

There are a few counts of this clonotype. The chain joins TRBV20-1 to TRBJ2-7; D is possibly TRBD2 (5 bases). This CDR3 contains 16 residues. CDR1 and CDR2 from the germline V gene are DFQATT and SNEGSKA (reference sequence). V gave up 3 bases and J gave up 3 bases, with 21 bases separating them. The CDR3 region is CSARDPRGGGNYEQYF. As DNA, the CDR3 is TGCAGTGCTAGGGACCCAAGAGGAGGAGGTAACTACGAGCAGTACTTC.

The V gene is TRBV5-6, the J gene TRBJ2-4; weak D call: TRBD2 (5 bases). V dropped 0 bases and J dropped 7 bases, with 11 bases sitting between them. The CDR3 contains 14 residues. Germline CDR1 is SGHDT and CDR2 is YYEEEE. The CDR3 DNA sequence: TGTGCCAGCAGCTTGGCGGGAATTCGGAACATTCAGTACTTC. Translation gives CASSLAGIRNIQYF.

The V and J genes are TRBV19 and TRBJ2-6; no clear D gene. Per the germline V gene, CDR1 is LNHDA and CDR2 is SQIVND (reference sequence). Trimming removed 5 bases at V and 2 bases at J, with 4 bases between. This CDR3 comprises 13 residues. The CDR3 DNA is TGTGCCAGTAGTTTAACTGGGGCCAACGTCCTGACTTTC. Translation: CASSLTGANVLTF.

The gene calls are TRBV7-8 and TRBJ2-1; no definite D call. The ends were cut back, 1 base at V and 6 bases at J, with 4 bases in the middle. Germline V CDR1 and CDR2: SGHVS, FQNEAQ. CDR3 length equals 12 residues. CDR3 in amino acids: CASSLEFNEQFF. The CDR3 DNA is TGTGCCAGCAGCTTAGAGTTCAATGAGCAGTTCTTC.

The rearrangement joins TRBV27 to TRBJ2-2; perhaps TRBD2 as D (7 bases). CDR1 and CDR2 from the germline V gene are MNHEY and SMNVEV (reference sequence). The CDR3 totals 14 residues. Deletions cut 8 bases from V and 4 bases from J, with 14 bases between. In DNA, the CDR3 is TGTGCCAGCTCCGGGGGGCGAGGCACCGGGGAGCTGTTTTTT. Translation: CASSGGRGTGELFF.

This clonotype occurred a few times. The rearrangement joins TRBV12-3 or TRBV12-4 to TRBJ1-3; 7 nucleotides align to TRBD1. CDR3 length equals 15 residues. V lost 5 bases, J lost 4 bases, and 8 bases stayed unmatched. Written as DNA, the CDR3 is TGTGCCAGCAGTGCCGGGGCCAGGGGGGGAAACACCATATATTTT. Translated, it gives CASSAGARGGNTIYF.

This clonotype was observed a handful of times. The gene calls are TRBV6-2 or TRBV6-3 and TRBJ2-2; TRBD1 is a possible D gene (5 bases). Germline loops: CDR1 MNHEY, CDR2 SVGEGT. V lost 2 bases and J lost 1, with 8 bases in between. This CDR3 spans 15 amino acids. CDR3 in DNA: TGTGCCAGCAGTTACAGGGGATTGAACACCGGGGAGCTGTTTTTT. It yields the protein CASSYRGLNTGELFF.

This clonotype has just a few counts. This sequence joins TRBV20-1 and TRBJ2-5; D uncertain. The CDR3 is made up of 12 amino acids. V was cut by 7 bases and J by 1 base, with 10 bases left in between. Germline V gene sequence: CDR1 DFQATT, CDR2 SNEGSKA (reference sequence). As DNA, the CDR3 is TGCAGTGTTGAGGCCCTCCAAGAGACCCAGTACTTC. Translated: CSVEALQETQYF.

This chain's CDR3 is CASSPRTSGGISSYEQYF. CDR3 nucleotide sequence: TGTGCCAGCTCACCTCGGACTAGCGGGGGGATCAGCTCCTACGAGCAGTACTTC. This chain links TRBV18 with TRBJ2-7, with TRBD2 matching over 14 bases. Germline V gives CDR1 KGHSH, CDR2 LQKENI. After removal of 3 bases from V and 0 bases from J, the junction contained 7 bases not matched to a gene. CDR3 length equals 18 residues.